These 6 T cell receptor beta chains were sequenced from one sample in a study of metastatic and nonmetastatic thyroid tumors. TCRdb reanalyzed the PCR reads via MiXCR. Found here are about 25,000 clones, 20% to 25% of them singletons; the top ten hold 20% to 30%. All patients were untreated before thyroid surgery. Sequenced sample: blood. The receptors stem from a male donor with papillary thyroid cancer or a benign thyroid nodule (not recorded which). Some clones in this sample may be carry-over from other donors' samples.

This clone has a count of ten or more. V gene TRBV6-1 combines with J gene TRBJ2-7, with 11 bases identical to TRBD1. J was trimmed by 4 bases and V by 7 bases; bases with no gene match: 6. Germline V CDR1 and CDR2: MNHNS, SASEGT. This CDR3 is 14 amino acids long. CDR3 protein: CASTIGTGGYEQYF. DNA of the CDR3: TGTGCCAGCACCATCGGGACAGGGGGATACGAGCAGTACTTC.

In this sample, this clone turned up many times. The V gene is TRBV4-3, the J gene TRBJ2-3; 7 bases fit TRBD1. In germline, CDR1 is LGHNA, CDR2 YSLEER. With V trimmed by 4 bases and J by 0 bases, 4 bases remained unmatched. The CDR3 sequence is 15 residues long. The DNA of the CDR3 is TGCGCCAGCAGCCTCGGGACAGAAAGCACAGATACGCAGTATTTT. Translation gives CASSLGTESTDTQYF.

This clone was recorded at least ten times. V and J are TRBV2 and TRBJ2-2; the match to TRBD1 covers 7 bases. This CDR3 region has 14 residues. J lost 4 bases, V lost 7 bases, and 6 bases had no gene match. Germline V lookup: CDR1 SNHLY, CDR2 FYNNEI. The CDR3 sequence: CASKQTGATGELFF. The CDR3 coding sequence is TGTGCCAGCAAGCAAACAGGGGCCACCGGGGAGCTGTTTTTT.

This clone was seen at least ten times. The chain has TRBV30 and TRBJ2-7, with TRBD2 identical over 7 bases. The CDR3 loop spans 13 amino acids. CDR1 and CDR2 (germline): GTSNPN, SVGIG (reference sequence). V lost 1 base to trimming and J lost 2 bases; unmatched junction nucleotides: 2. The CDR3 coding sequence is TGTGCCTGGAGTGGAGGGAGGGCCTACGAGCAGTACTTC. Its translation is CAWSGGRAYEQYF.

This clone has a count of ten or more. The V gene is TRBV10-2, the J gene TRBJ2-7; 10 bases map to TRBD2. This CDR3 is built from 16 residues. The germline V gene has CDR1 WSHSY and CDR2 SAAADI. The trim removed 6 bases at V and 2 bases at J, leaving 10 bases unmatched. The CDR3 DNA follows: TGCGCCAGCAGACGACCTAGCGGGGGAACTACCTACGAGCAGTACTTC. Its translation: CASRRPSGGTTYEQYF.

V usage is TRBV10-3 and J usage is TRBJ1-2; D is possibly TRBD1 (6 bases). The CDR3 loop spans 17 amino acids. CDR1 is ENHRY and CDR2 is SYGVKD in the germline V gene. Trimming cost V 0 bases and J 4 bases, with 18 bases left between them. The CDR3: CAISESFGLGAGYGYTF. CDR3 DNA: TGTGCCATCAGTGAGTCATTCGGGCTGGGGGCAGGCTATGGCTACACCTTC.